This T cell receptor beta chain is drawn from a study of shared clonotypes between healthy human individuals. General observations from the study: Across a handful of donors, naive CD4 shared 5% to 6.5%, naive CD8 around 3.5%, memory CD4 roughly 2.2%, memory CD8 0.4%.

The germline V and J ends were trimmed by 6 bases and 1 base, with 16 bases remaining between them. CDR3 size: 15 residues. CDR1 and CDR2 from the germline V gene are MNHEY and SVGAGI. Sorted-subset replicate PCR reactions contained roughly 190 ng DNA, corresponding to tens of thousands of T cell genomes. The repertoire was sequenced with immunoSEQ multiplex PCR; TCRdb's copy has only in-frame clones and lacks some. The table includes approximately 2.5 million clones, approximately 93% detected once. Concerning this clone itself: Antigen unknown.

This TCR was recovered from a man between 18 and 35 years old in good health. Some clones in this sample may be carry-over from other donors' samples. The sequencing sample was made of naive CD4+ T cells from PBMCs. Subset: CD45RA+ positively selected. The V gene is TRBV6-5, the J gene TRBJ2-7; D may correspond to TRBD1 or TRBD2 (5 bases each). The CDR3 bases are TGTGCCAGCAGAGGCCGGGACGGCCTTTCCTACGAGCAGTACTTC. Its translation is CASRGRDGLSYEQYF.